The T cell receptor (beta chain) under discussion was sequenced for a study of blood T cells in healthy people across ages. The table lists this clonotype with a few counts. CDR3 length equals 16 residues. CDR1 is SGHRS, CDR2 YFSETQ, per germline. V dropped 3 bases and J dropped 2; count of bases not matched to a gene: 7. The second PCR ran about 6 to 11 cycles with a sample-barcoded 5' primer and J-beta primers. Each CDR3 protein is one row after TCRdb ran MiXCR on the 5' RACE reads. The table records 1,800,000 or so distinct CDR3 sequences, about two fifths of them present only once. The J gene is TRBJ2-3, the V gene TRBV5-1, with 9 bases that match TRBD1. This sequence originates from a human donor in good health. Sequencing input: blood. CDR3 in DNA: TGCGCCAGCAGCTCGGGACAGGGAAAATACACAGATACGCAGTATTTT. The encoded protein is CASSSGQGKYTDTQYF.